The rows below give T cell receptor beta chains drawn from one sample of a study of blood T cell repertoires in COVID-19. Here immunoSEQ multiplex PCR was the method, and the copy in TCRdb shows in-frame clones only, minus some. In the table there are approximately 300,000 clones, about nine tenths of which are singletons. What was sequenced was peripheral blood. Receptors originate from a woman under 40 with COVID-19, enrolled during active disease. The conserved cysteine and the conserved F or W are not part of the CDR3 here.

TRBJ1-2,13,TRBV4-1,ASSQEDRGFYGYT
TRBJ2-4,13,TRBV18,ASSRAGIAKNIQY
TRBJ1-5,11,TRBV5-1,ASSLGQGQPQH
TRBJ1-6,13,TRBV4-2,ASSQDAGDNSPLH
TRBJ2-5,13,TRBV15,ATSWGQENQETQY
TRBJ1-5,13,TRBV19,ASSSWTGNNQPQH
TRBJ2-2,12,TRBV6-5,ASRIPGATGELF
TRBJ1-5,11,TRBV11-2,ASSLGHSQPQH
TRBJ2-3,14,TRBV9,ASTREGQGETDTQY
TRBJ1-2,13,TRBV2,ASSLGQGVFYGYT
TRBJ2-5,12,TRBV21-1,ASSKGTGEETQY
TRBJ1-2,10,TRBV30,AWSVSRYGYT
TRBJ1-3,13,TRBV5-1,ASSFDTDSGNTIY
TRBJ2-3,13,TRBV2,ASSGTHKVGDTQY
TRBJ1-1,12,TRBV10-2,ASSESGRAGEAF
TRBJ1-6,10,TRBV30,AWSLRGSPLH
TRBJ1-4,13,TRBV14,ASSLTGMIYEKLF
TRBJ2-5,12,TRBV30,AWRLAGVQETQY
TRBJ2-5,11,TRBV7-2,ASSPRLAGTQY
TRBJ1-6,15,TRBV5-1,ASSLGVRTGEVSPLH
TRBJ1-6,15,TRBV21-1,ASSKPGEVSYNSPLH
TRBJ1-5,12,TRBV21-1,ASSKVVGLQPQH
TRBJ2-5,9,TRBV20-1,SAGGQETQY
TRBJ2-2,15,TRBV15,ATSRDSGQGATGELF
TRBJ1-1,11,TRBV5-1,ASSPNRGTEAF
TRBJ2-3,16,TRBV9,ASSVVGSGGALHDTQY
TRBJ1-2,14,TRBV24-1,ATSDPRDKANYGYT
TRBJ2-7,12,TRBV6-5,ASSDRQGWYEQY
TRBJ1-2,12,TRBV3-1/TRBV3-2,ASSPRQGTYGYT
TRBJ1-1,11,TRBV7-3,ASSFGYGTEAF
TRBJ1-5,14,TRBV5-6,ASSFSNGGLNQPQH
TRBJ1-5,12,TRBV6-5,ASSPGTGNQPQH
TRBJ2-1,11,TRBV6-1,ASSEQGEGEQF
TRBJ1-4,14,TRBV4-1,ASSQVNRGTDEKLF
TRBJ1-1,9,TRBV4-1,ATRGGTEAF
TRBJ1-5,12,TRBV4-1,ASSWPGYNQPQH
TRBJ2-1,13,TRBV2,ASKMTGGISSEQF